At least ten counts were recorded for the clone carrying this T cell receptor beta chain. The antigen is unknown. A Clinical Activity Score of at least 3, a NOSPECS grade of at least 4 and a duration under 3 months were recorded in the ophthalmopathy patients. This entry belongs to a study of T cells in Graves' hyperthyroidism and ophthalmopathy. Findings of the study overall: Separating ophthalmopathy from stable hyperthyroidism was achieved by a 13 V-J model. The blood repertoire included most of the expanded thyroid clonotypes above 0.001.

There are 17 residues in the CDR3. Germline V gene lookup returns CDR1 SNHLY and CDR2 FYNNEI. The V and J ends lost 5 bases and 4 bases, in that order; junction bases with no gene match: 15. Authors of the study amplified TCR beta CDR3 regions from RNA transcripts. The TCR CDR3 first-round RT-PCR relied on the HTBI primer set. TCRdb re-analysed the multiplex PCR reads in MiXCR, keeping a single row per CDR3 protein. There are about 260,000 distinct CDR3 sequences in the sample; 15% to 20% occur only once, and 25% to 30% lies in the top ten. The sequenced sample was blood. This sequence joins TRBV2 and TRBJ2-5, with TRBD2 matching over 8 bases. The TCR was taken from a woman under 30 with Graves' ophthalmopathy. The CDR3 sequence is CASSTPTGREVVETQYF. CDR3 nucleotides: TGTGCCAGCAGTACTCCGACGGGGCGGGAGGTGGTAGAGACCCAGTACTTC.